A selection of T cell receptor beta chains follows, all from one sample in a study of cytomegalovirus exposure and HLA in healthy donors. Clones were sequenced by immunoSEQ multiplex PCR, and TCRdb holds only the in-frame ones, with some missing. The top ten hold 0.94% of the sample, which has approximately 140,000 clones, 77% seen once. The sample comprised PBMCs. The receptors come from a woman aged 55 to 70 in good health and CMV-seronegative. The CDR3 runs from the conserved cysteine through the conserved F or W. Each record gives: clone size, V gene, J gene, CDR3 length, D gene, CDR3 DNA, CDR3 protein. A D gene is named only where the DNA matches it firmly. Only some rows state a clone size, as once, few, many or a class for expanded clones.

size: -
V: TRBV2
J: TRBJ2-5
length: 17
D: TRBD2
DNA: TGTGCCAGCAGTCAAGGGTGGGCTAGCGGGGGGGAAGAGACCCAGTACTTC
CDR3: CASSQGWASGGEETQYF

size: few
V: TRBV7-9
J: TRBJ2-7
length: 14
D: TRBD1
DNA: TGTGCCAGCAGCCTCACCGGGACAGCTCCCGAGCAGTACTTC
CDR3: CASSLTGTAPEQYF

size: -
V: TRBV19
J: TRBJ2-2
length: 15
D: -
DNA: TGTGCCAGTAGTATTCCCGGAGGGTACACCGGGGAGCTGTTTTTT
CDR3: CASSIPGGYTGELFF

size: -
V: TRBV9
J: TRBJ2-5
length: 18
D: TRBD2
DNA: TGTGCCACCTCCCCGGGACTAGCGGGAGGGCTAGCAGGAGAGACCCAGTACTTC
CDR3: CATSPGLAGGLAGETQYF

size: -
V: TRBV5-4
J: TRBJ2-7
length: 18
D: TRBD1
DNA: TGTGCCAGCAGCTTGGGGGCCACAGGGGGCGGTTGGGACTACGAGCAGTACTTC
CDR3: CASSLGATGGGWDYEQYF

size: -
V: TRBV4-1
J: TRBJ2-6
length: 18
D: TRBD2
DNA: TGCGCCAGCAGCCCCCTAGCGGGGGGGCCTGGTGGGGCCAACGTCCTGACTTTC
CDR3: CASSPLAGGPGGANVLTF

size: -
V: TRBV5-4
J: TRBJ2-7
length: 19
D: TRBD2
DNA: TGTGCCAGCAGCCCTGAACTCGGGACTAGCGGGACCTCAGGCTACGAGCAGTACTTC
CDR3: CASSPELGTSGTSGYEQYF

size: -
V: TRBV20-1
J: TRBJ2-7
length: 11
D: -
DNA: TGCAGTGCGGGAGGAGCCTACGAGCAGTACTTC
CDR3: CSAGGAYEQYF

size: -
V: TRBV5-1
J: TRBJ2-7
length: 16
D: -
DNA: TGCGCCAGCAGCAAAAGGGGTGGAGGGAGCTCCTACGAGCAGTACTTC
CDR3: CASSKRGGGSSYEQYF

size: -
V: TRBV25-1
J: TRBJ1-3
length: 15
D: -
DNA: TGTGCCAGCAGTGAAGCAGGGTTCTCCGGAAACACCATATATTTT
CDR3: CASSEAGFSGNTIYF

size: -
V: TRBV5-4
J: TRBJ2-2
length: 15
D: -
DNA: TGTGCCAGCAGCTTTGTGGGTCTAGACACCGGGGAGCTGTTTTTT
CDR3: CASSFVGLDTGELFF

size: -
V: TRBV11-2
J: TRBJ1-3
length: 17
D: TRBD1
DNA: TGTGCCAGCAGCTCTGTTCGGACAGGGGTATCTGGAAACACCATATATTTT
CDR3: CASSSVRTGVSGNTIYF

size: -
V: TRBV2
J: TRBJ1-6
length: 15
D: TRBD1
DNA: TGTGCCAGCAGTAGGACAGGGGATTCGAAAGTGGACCTCCACTTT
CDR3: CASSRTGDSKVDLHF

size: -
V: TRBV9
J: TRBJ1-1
length: 15
D: TRBD1
DNA: TGTGCCAGCAGCGTAGCTGGGGACAGTTACACTGAAGCTTTCTTT
CDR3: CASSVAGDSYTEAFF

size: few
V: TRBV5-1
J: TRBJ2-2
length: 12
D: -
DNA: TGCGCCAGCAGCCCCGGGGTTCCTGAGCTGTTTTTT
CDR3: CASSPGVPELFF

size: once
V: TRBV11-2
J: TRBJ2-3
length: 15
D: -
DNA: TGTGCCAGCAGCTTAGTCCGAGCCAGCACAGATACGCAGTATTTT
CDR3: CASSLVRASTDTQYF

size: -
V: TRBV27
J: TRBJ1-1
length: 15
D: TRBD1
DNA: TGTGCCAGCAGGGGATCCGGGACAGGGTCCGCTGAAGCTTTCTTT
CDR3: CASRGSGTGSAEAFF

size: -
V: TRBV6-6
J: TRBJ2-2
length: 16
D: -
DNA: TGTGCCAGCAGTAAACTTGCTCAGGGTAGTACCGGGGAGCTGTTTTTT
CDR3: CASSKLAQGSTGELFF

size: -
V: TRBV6-1
J: TRBJ1-6
length: 15
D: TRBD1
DNA: TGTGCCAGCAGTGTAACCGGGACAGGTAATTCACCCCTCCACTTT
CDR3: CASSVTGTGNSPLHF

size: -
V: TRBV28
J: TRBJ2-2
length: 13
D: -
DNA: TGTGCCAGCAGTTTATGGGGTACCGGGGAGCGGTTTTTT
CDR3: CASSLWGTGERFF

size: -
V: TRBV2
J: TRBJ2-4
length: 16
D: -
DNA: TGTGCCAGCGCCCAAGGACTGAAAGGGGCCAAAAACATTCAGTACTTC
CDR3: CASAQGLKGAKNIQYF

size: -
V: TRBV5-1
J: TRBJ1-6
length: 14
D: -
DNA: TGCGCCAGCAGCCCCCGGGACTGGAATTCACCCCTCCACTTT
CDR3: CASSPRDWNSPLHF

size: few
V: TRBV6-5
J: TRBJ1-2
length: 15
D: -
DNA: TGTGCCAGTAGAAAACCCGACAGGTCTTTCTCTGGCTACACCTTC
CDR3: CASRKPDRSFSGYTF

size: -
V: TRBV5-1
J: TRBJ1-4
length: 15
D: -
DNA: TGCGCCAGCAGCCAGGGACAACCAACTAATGAAAAACTGTTTTTT
CDR3: CASSQGQPTNEKLFF